The rows below give T cell receptor beta chains drawn from one sample of a study of blood T cell repertoires in COVID-19. Libraries were prepared by immunoSEQ multiplex PCR; TCRdb keeps only in-frame clonotypes and omits some of them. The sample shows more than 150,000 clones, roughly 80% of them seen only once. Sequencing used peripheral blood. The receptors derive from a man in his 60s with acute or convalescent COVID-19. Both conserved end residues are part of each CDR3. The D gene is left open where the match is weak.

v_gene,d_gene,j_gene,len,CDR3aa,CDR3nt
TRBV12-3/TRBV12-4,TRBD2,TRBJ2-1,13,CASSRQGGNEQFF,TGTGCCAGCAGCCGTCAGGGAGGGAATGAGCAGTTCTTC
TRBV5-1,TRBD1,TRBJ1-4,15,CASSEGDRGGEKLFF,TGCGCCAGCAGCGAAGGGGACAGGGGTGGAGAAAAACTGTTTTTT
TRBV6-5,.,TRBJ1-3,15,CASRADTSSGNTIYF,TGTGCCAGCAGAGCCGACACCAGCTCTGGAAACACCATATATTTT
TRBV19,TRBD2,TRBJ2-7,17,CASSALAGGRWSYEQYF,TGTGCCAGTAGTGCACTAGCGGGAGGGAGGTGGAGCTACGAGCAGTACTTC
TRBV4-1,TRBD1,TRBJ1-2,16,CASSQGPGQWDYGYTF,TGCGCCAGCAGCCAGGGTCCGGGACAGTGGGACTATGGCTACACCTTC
TRBV24-1,.,TRBJ1-1,15,CATSEGGRTAAGAFF,TGTGCCACCAGTGAGGGTGGTCGCACAGCCGCGGGAGCTTTCTTT
TRBV27,.,TRBJ2-6,18,CASSLFGGPRSGANVLTF,TGTGCCAGCAGTTTATTCGGGGGTCCGCGCTCTGGGGCCAACGTCCTGACTTTC
TRBV6-5,TRBD2,TRBJ2-7,15,CASRPYVGGEYEQYF,TGTGCCAGCAGGCCTTACGTGGGGGGGGAATACGAGCAGTACTTC
TRBV6-6,.,TRBJ1-3,15,CASSSYPGIGNTIYF,TGTGCCAGCAGTTCATATCCCGGGATTGGAAACACCATATATTTT
TRBV5-8,.,TRBJ1-1,15,CASSRGALMNTEAFF,TGTGCCAGCAGCCGGGGGGCCCTCATGAACACTGAAGCTTTCTTT